The rows below give T cell receptor beta chains drawn from one sample of a study of cytomegalovirus exposure and HLA in healthy donors. Assay used: immunoSEQ multiplex PCR; TCRdb lists only in-frame clones, some missing. The sample contains about 130,000 clones, roughly 80% of which appear only once. The material sequenced was PBMCs. These receptor sequences come from a man aged 45 to 65 in good health and CMV-seronegative. Both conserved end residues are part of each CDR3. The order of the fields is V gene, clone size, D gene, J gene, CDR3 protein, CDR3 DNA. A D gene is named only where the DNA matches it firmly. Size is stated for part of the rows, as once, few or many counts, or as a class when the clone is expanded.

V: TRBV28
size: -
D: TRBD2
J: TRBJ2-1
CDR3: CASSSPSGAPHNEQFF
DNA: TGTGCCAGCAGCTCCCCTAGCGGAGCCCCCCACAATGAGCAGTTCTTC

V: TRBV7-9
size: -
D: -
J: TRBJ1-3
CDR3: CASSPPGFSGNTIYF
DNA: TGTGCCAGCAGCCCCCCGGGGTTCTCTGGAAACACCATATATTTT

V: TRBV11-3
size: -
D: -
J: TRBJ2-5
CDR3: CASSLDSGFQETQYF
DNA: TGTGCCAGCAGCTTAGATTCGGGATTCCAAGAGACCCAGTACTTC

V: TRBV4-1
size: -
D: -
J: TRBJ2-1
CDR3: CASGLTNGIYNEQFF
DNA: TGCGCCAGTGGATTGACTAACGGAATCTACAATGAGCAGTTCTTC

V: TRBV10-3
size: -
D: TRBD1
J: TRBJ2-7
CDR3: CAIRPGQGGEQYF
DNA: TGTGCCATCAGGCCGGGACAGGGAGGCGAGCAGTACTTC

V: TRBV28
size: few
D: TRBD1
J: TRBJ1-4
CDR3: CASSSSGTGDEKLFF
DNA: TGTGCCAGCAGCTCTTCCGGGACAGGGGATGAAAAACTGTTTTTT

V: TRBV28
size: -
D: TRBD2
J: TRBJ2-3
CDR3: CASIGAGETDTQYF
DNA: TGTGCCAGCATTGGGGCGGGAGAAACAGATACGCAGTATTTT

V: TRBV7-2
size: -
D: -
J: TRBJ2-5
CDR3: CASSSIRTQETQYF
DNA: TGTGCCAGCAGCTCCATTCGGACACAAGAGACCCAGTACTTC

V: TRBV21-1
size: -
D: -
J: TRBJ2-7
CDR3: CASSKCQDFQKYEQYF
DNA: TGTGCCAGCAGCAAATGTCAGGACTTTCAAAAATACGAGCAGTACTTC

V: TRBV19
size: -
D: TRBD2
J: TRBJ2-1
CDR3: CASRAAGGAPNEQFF
DNA: TGTGCCAGTAGAGCCGCGGGAGGGGCCCCCAATGAGCAGTTCTTC

V: TRBV6-6
size: few
D: -
J: TRBJ1-1
CDR3: CASSLFMNTEAFF
DNA: TGTGCCAGCAGTTTGTTCATGAACACTGAAGCTTTCTTT

V: TRBV5-5
size: -
D: -
J: TRBJ2-3
CDR3: CASSLAGDRRDTQYF
DNA: TGTGCCAGCAGCTTGGCCGGAGACAGAAGGGATACGCAGTATTTT

V: TRBV2
size: -
D: -
J: TRBJ2-7
CDR3: CASRSTRSSYEQYF
DNA: TGTGCCAGCAGGTCGACTAGGAGCTCCTACGAGCAGTACTTC

V: TRBV7-9
size: once
D: -
J: TRBJ1-1
CDR3: CASSLDRPMNTEAFF
DNA: TGTGCCAGCAGCTTAGACAGGCCCATGAACACTGAAGCTTTCTTT

V: TRBV30
size: -
D: -
J: TRBJ1-3
CDR3: CAWKEGISPLSGNTIYF
DNA: TGTGCCTGGAAGGAGGGGATAAGCCCCCTCTCTGGAAACACCATATATTTT

V: TRBV27
size: once
D: -
J: TRBJ2-1
CDR3: CASSSGQNVEQFF
DNA: TGTGCCAGCAGTAGCGGCCAGAATGTTGAGCAGTTCTTC

V: TRBV2
size: -
D: -
J: TRBJ2-3
CDR3: CASRPGLNTDTQYF
DNA: TGTGCCAGCAGGCCGGGACTCAACACAGATACGCAGTATTTT

V: TRBV10-3
size: -
D: TRBD1
J: TRBJ2-5
CDR3: CAISHPGQGTETQYF
DNA: TGTGCCATCAGTCATCCGGGACAGGGGACAGAGACCCAGTACTTC

V: TRBV11-2
size: -
D: -
J: TRBJ2-2
CDR3: CASSLSGDAAGELFF
DNA: TGTGCCAGCAGCTTATCAGGGGATGCCGCCGGGGAGCTGTTTTTT

V: TRBV5-1
size: -
D: TRBD1
J: TRBJ1-4
CDR3: CASSGGQGNEKLFF
DNA: TGCGCCAGCAGCGGGGGACAGGGGAATGAAAAACTGTTTTTT

V: TRBV19
size: -
D: TRBD1
J: TRBJ2-7
CDR3: CASSIVGTGSYEQYF
DNA: TGTGCCAGTAGTATAGTTGGGACAGGGTCCTACGAGCAGTACTTC

V: TRBV19
size: -
D: -
J: TRBJ2-7
CDR3: CASSIGTLHYEQYF
DNA: TGTGCCAGTAGTATAGGGACACTACACTACGAGCAGTACTTC

V: TRBV2
size: -
D: -
J: TRBJ1-5
CDR3: CASSGVGGSNQPQHF
DNA: TGTGCCAGCAGTGGAGTGGGGGGTAGCAATCAGCCCCAGCATTTT

V: TRBV7-3
size: -
D: -
J: TRBJ1-1
CDR3: CASSLSSVNTEAFF
DNA: TGTGCCAGCAGCTTAAGTTCCGTGAACACTGAAGCTTTCTTT

V: TRBV4-1
size: -
D: TRBD2
J: TRBJ2-7
CDR3: CASSQVAGVGSYEQYF
DNA: TGCGCCAGCAGCCAGGTAGCGGGAGTGGGCTCCTACGAGCAGTACTTC

V: TRBV7-2
size: -
D: TRBD2
J: TRBJ2-5
CDR3: CASSPGTSIRGYF
DNA: TGTGCCAGCAGCCCCGGGACTAGTATACGGGGGTACTTC

V: TRBV18
size: -
D: -
J: TRBJ1-5
CDR3: CASSTRGGLSNQPQHF
DNA: TGTGCCAGCTCGACGCGCGGGGGTTTGAGTAATCAGCCCCAGCATTTT

V: TRBV27
size: -
D: TRBD2
J: TRBJ2-7
CDR3: CASSSGLAGAYEQYF
DNA: TGTGCCAGCAGTTCGGGACTAGCGGGCGCCTACGAGCAGTACTTC

V: TRBV15
size: -
D: TRBD1
J: TRBJ2-7
CDR3: CATSRYGTGAYEQYF
DNA: TGTGCCACCAGCAGATACGGGACAGGGGCCTACGAGCAGTACTTC

V: TRBV14
size: -
D: -
J: TRBJ2-3
CDR3: CASSRQGTDTQYF
DNA: TGTGCCAGCAGCCGACAGGGCACAGATACGCAGTATTTT

V: TRBV5-1
size: -
D: TRBD2
J: TRBJ2-3
CDR3: CASSPLAGNTDTQYF
DNA: TGCGCCAGCAGCCCGTTAGCGGGGAACACAGATACGCAGTATTTT

V: TRBV5-1
size: -
D: -
J: TRBJ2-2
CDR3: CASTQTTLNTGELFF
DNA: TGCGCCAGCACCCAGACTACGCTGAACACCGGGGAGCTGTTTTTT

V: TRBV5-6
size: -
D: -
J: TRBJ1-4
CDR3: CASSTFDRPTNEKLFF
DNA: TGTGCCAGCAGCACCTTCGACAGGCCAACTAATGAAAAACTGTTTTTT

V: TRBV9
size: -
D: TRBD1
J: TRBJ2-5
CDR3: CASSPRWGTGQETQYF
DNA: TGTGCCAGCAGCCCAAGGTGGGGGACAGGGCAAGAGACCCAGTACTTC

V: TRBV7-2
size: -
D: TRBD1
J: TRBJ2-7
CDR3: CASSSGGTGVAYEQYF
DNA: TGTGCCAGCAGCTCAGGCGGGACAGGGGTTGCCTACGAGCAGTACTTC

V: TRBV27
size: few
D: -
J: TRBJ2-2
CDR3: CASRQTGTTNTGELFF
DNA: TGTGCCAGCAGACAGACCGGGACAACGAACACCGGGGAGCTGTTTTTT

V: TRBV2
size: once
D: -
J: TRBJ2-7
CDR3: CASSEVITYYEQYF
DNA: TGTGCCAGCAGTGAAGTTATCACTTACTACGAGCAGTACTTC

V: TRBV6-5
size: -
D: -
J: TRBJ2-7
CDR3: CASSGHFDAREQYF
DNA: TGTGCCAGCAGCGGACATTTTGACGCCCGCGAGCAGTACTTC

V: TRBV19
size: -
D: -
J: TRBJ1-2
CDR3: CASKGQGNYGYTF
DNA: TGTGCCAGTAAGGGTCAGGGAAACTATGGCTACACCTTC

V: TRBV5-1
size: -
D: -
J: TRBJ2-1
CDR3: CASSLEGGSGEQFF
DNA: TGCGCCAGCAGCTTGGAGGGTGGGAGTGGTGAGCAGTTCTTC

V: TRBV5-1
size: few
D: TRBD2
J: TRBJ2-2
CDR3: CASSSGRAVGGELFF
DNA: TGCGCCAGCAGCTCCGGGAGGGCGGTTGGCGGGGAGCTGTTTTTT

V: TRBV27
size: -
D: TRBD2
J: TRBJ2-3
CDR3: CASSLGSGRLTDTQYF
DNA: TGTGCCAGCAGTTTGGGTAGCGGGAGGCTCACAGATACGCAGTATTTT

V: TRBV19
size: -
D: TRBD1
J: TRBJ2-6
CDR3: CASNKKPGQSNSGANVLTF
DNA: TGTGCCAGTAACAAAAAACCGGGACAGTCAAACTCTGGGGCCAACGTCCTGACTTTC

V: TRBV9
size: -
D: -
J: TRBJ2-3
CDR3: CASSVSGRGSTNTQYF
DNA: TGTGCCAGCAGCGTATCAGGACGGGGATCCACGAATACGCAGTATTTT

V: TRBV6-5
size: -
D: TRBD1
J: TRBJ2-7
CDR3: CASRSRQGTYEQYF
DNA: TGTGCCAGCAGGTCAAGACAGGGCACCTACGAGCAGTACTTC

V: TRBV5-8
size: -
D: TRBD1
J: TRBJ2-1
CDR3: CASSHGTDNEQFF
DNA: TGTGCCAGCAGCCACGGGACAGACAATGAGCAGTTCTTC

V: TRBV18
size: few
D: TRBD2
J: TRBJ2-5
CDR3: CASSPRQAGDKETQYF
DNA: TGTGCCAGCTCACCACGGCAAGCGGGAGATAAAGAGACCCAGTACTTC

V: TRBV5-4
size: -
D: -
J: TRBJ2-5
CDR3: CASSWDSSSETQYF
DNA: TGTGCCAGCAGCTGGGACTCCAGTAGCGAGACCCAGTACTTC

V: TRBV25-1
size: -
D: -
J: TRBJ2-5
CDR3: CASSESRGGQETQYF
DNA: TGTGCCAGCAGTGAATCTCGAGGGGGACAAGAGACCCAGTACTTC

V: TRBV6-6
size: -
D: -
J: TRBJ1-2
CDR3: CASTQAGGGYTF
DNA: TGTGCCAGCACTCAAGCGGGAGGCGGCTACACCTTC

V: TRBV6-5
size: -
D: TRBD1
J: TRBJ2-7
CDR3: CASSDRDEQYF
DNA: TGTGCCAGCTCGGACAGGGACGAGCAGTACTTC

V: TRBV7-2
size: -
D: -
J: TRBJ2-1
CDR3: CASTVRRGRNEQFF
DNA: TGTGCCAGCACCGTAAGGCGGGGAAGGAATGAGCAGTTCTTC